This TCR beta chain was found in a study of blood T cell repertoires in COVID-19. Libraries were prepared by immunoSEQ multiplex PCR; TCRdb keeps only in-frame clonotypes and omits some of them. The sample holds fewer than 300,000 clones, 85% to 90% seen once. Trimming removed 0 bases from V and 5 bases from J, with 9 bases in between. The CDR3 has 14 residues. Germline V gene sequence: CDR1 SGHTA, CDR2 FQGNSA. The TCR sequence derives from a woman between 40 and 50 years old who had recovered from COVID-19. This chain uses TRBV7-2 with TRBJ2-3; possible D gene TRBD1, 5 bases. What was sequenced was peripheral blood. This chain's CDR3 is CASSLASQGDTQYF. DNA of the CDR3: TGTGCCAGCAGCTTAGCGTCGCAGGGAGATACGCAGTATTTT.